The 29 T cell receptor beta chains listed next were all sequenced from one sample in a study of control samples from healthy donors and cancer patients. The repertoire was sequenced with immunoSEQ multiplex PCR; TCRdb's copy has only in-frame clones and lacks some. Here the sample spans 69,000 or so clones, 85% to 95% being singletons. The source material was blood. These receptor sequences come from a young woman in good health.

The chain couples TRBV11-2 to TRBJ1-6; D is perhaps TRBD1 (6 bases). Germline assignment: CDR1 SGHAT and CDR2 FQNNGV. The CDR3 extends over 15 amino acids. V shed 4 bases and J shed 5 bases, with 12 bases lying between them. This CDR3 reads CASSSNTGHNSPLHF. CDR3 coding DNA: TGTGCCAGCAGCTCGAACACAGGGCATAATTCACCCCTCCACTTT.

The chain recombines TRBV2 with TRBJ1-1, with D possibly being TRBD1 (6 bases). The V gene's germline CDR1 is SNHLY and CDR2 FYNNEI. The CDR3 is 14 residues long. The V end lost 6 bases, the J end lost 1 base, and 12 bases lay between the germline ends. CDR3 amino acids: CASSPDSTNTEAFF. As DNA, the CDR3 is TGTGCCAGCAGCCCGGACAGTACGAACACTGAAGCTTTCTTT.

The chain joins TRBV10-3 to TRBJ1-6; D is ambiguous. This CDR3 comprises 11 residues. The V end was cut by 4 bases, the J end by 10 bases, with 5 bases between. CDR1 ENHRY and CDR2 SYGVKD come from the germline V gene. The CDR3 region has the DNA TGTGCCATCAGTGGGCTCTCACCCCTCCACTTT. Its protein product is CAISGLSPLHF.

V is TRBV30 and J is TRBJ2-2; D remains ambiguous. Per germline, CDR1 GTSNPN and CDR2 SVGIG (reference sequence). This CDR3 is built from 19 residues. V lost 5 bases and J 1 base, leaving 26 bases between the germline ends. Written as DNA, the CDR3 is TGTGCCTGGGCCCCCGGGCTTGTTTTCGGTTCGTTGAACACCGGGGAGCTGTTTTTT. It specifies CAWAPGLVFGSLNTGELFF.

The J gene is TRBJ1-4, the V gene TRBV7-9, with D maybe TRBD1 (6 bases). The V gene's germline CDR1 is SEHNR and CDR2 FQNEAQ (reference sequence). The CDR3 totals 15 residues. Trimming took off 2 bases at V and 3 bases at J, with 10 bases between the two ends. The CDR3 protein is CASSLYSGANEKLFF. In DNA form, the CDR3 reads TGTGCCAGCAGCTTATACTCAGGGGCTAATGAAAAACTGTTTTTT.

The CDR3 bases are TGTGCCACCGAAGACAGAAACCTACAAGAGACCCAGTACTTC. Its translation: CATEDRNLQETQYF. The chain carries TRBV15 and TRBJ2-5, with D possibly TRBD1 on 5 matching bases. Germline V gives CDR1 LNHNV, CDR2 YYDKDF (reference sequence). Trimming took 8 bases from V and 2 from J, leaving 15 bases between them. This CDR3 is 14 amino acids long.

This chain connects TRBV6-5 to TRBJ2-7; perhaps TRBD1 as D (6 bases). The CDR3 runs 13 residues. Germline lookup yields CDR1 MNHEY and CDR2 SVGAGI. Trimming removed 6 bases from V and 4 bases from J, with 13 bases in between. The CDR3 DNA follows: TGTGCCAGCAGGCAGGGGCGGCCGTACGAGCAGTACTTC. This translates into CASRQGRPYEQYF.

This sequence joins TRBV28 and TRBJ1-1; D is ambiguous. The germline CDR1 and CDR2 sequences are MDHEN and SYDVKM. The CDR3 is made up of 14 amino acids. V was cut by 3 bases and J by 4 bases, with 12 bases left in between. Written as DNA, the CDR3 is TGTGCCAGCAGTTTGCGGGAAGCGGCCACTGAAGCTTTCTTT. This encodes CASSLREAATEAFF.

The genes are TRBV4-2 and TRBJ2-1; no definite D call. The CDR3 has 17 residues. The V and J ends lost 0 bases and 0 bases respectively, with 12 bases between them. Germline loops: CDR1 LGHNA, CDR2 YNFKEQ. The CDR3: CASSQEVGYSSYNEQFF. In DNA, the CDR3 is TGTGCCAGCAGCCAAGAGGTGGGGTACAGCTCCTACAATGAGCAGTTCTTC.

Of note for this clone: The same CDR3 is also encoded by other DNA sequences in this sample. The V call is TRBV19, the J call TRBJ1-6; 8 nucleotides align to TRBD1. Trimming removed 3 bases from V and 6 bases from J; junction bases left unmatched: 10. The germline V gene has CDR1 LNHDA and CDR2 SQIVND (reference sequence). The CDR3 runs to 17 residues. The CDR3 DNA sequence: TGTGCCAGTAGTATTTCTTCTCCAACAGGGGGTAATTCACCCCTCCACTTT. This gives the protein CASSISSPTGGNSPLHF. Looking up the rest from reference TRBV19 and TRBJ1-6 gives the full variable domain: DGGITQSPKYLFRKEGQNVTLSCEQNLNHDAMYWYRQDPGQGLRLIYYSQIVNDFQKGDIAEGYSVSREKKESFPLTVTSAQKNPTAFYLCASSISSPTGGNSPLHFGNGTRLTVT.

This rearrangement joins TRBV5-6 to TRBJ2-1; D is ambiguous. The V and J ends lost 6 bases and 6 bases respectively, with 7 bases between them. The CDR3 has 11 amino acids. Per the germline V gene, CDR1 is SGHDT and CDR2 is YYEEEE. CDR3 sequence reads: CASNRFNEQFF. In nucleotides, the CDR3 is TGTGCCAGCAACCGCTTCAATGAGCAGTTCTTC.

The chain joins TRBV6-4 to TRBJ2-6; D assignment may be TRBD1 or TRBD2 (5 bases each). The V gene lost 3 bases and the J gene lost 2 bases, with 5 bases spanning the gap. Germline loops: CDR1 MRHNA, CDR2 SNTAGT. The CDR3 contains 14 residues. CDR3 sequence reads: CASSEGAGANVLTF. The CDR3 bases are TGTGCCAGCAGTGAGGGGGCTGGGGCCAACGTCCTGACTTTC.

The chain carries TRBV6-5 and TRBJ1-1; TRBD1 is a possible D gene (6 bases). Per germline, CDR1 MNHEY and CDR2 SVGAGI. CDR3 length: 14 amino acids. The V and J ends lost 5 bases and 4 bases respectively, with 14 bases between them. Here the CDR3 reads CASSNHDRPTEAFF. The CDR3 DNA follows: TGTGCCAGCAGTAATCATGACAGGCCCACTGAAGCTTTCTTT.

The rearrangement uses TRBV12-3 or TRBV12-4 and TRBJ2-2; D is possibly TRBD1 or TRBD2 (5 bases each). V lost 7 bases, J lost 4 bases, and 10 bases lay in between. The CDR3 contains 13 residues. The CDR3 protein is CASTWGITGELFF. The DNA of the CDR3 is TGTGCCAGCACCTGGGGGATCACCGGGGAGCTGTTTTTT.

The genes are TRBV6-5 and TRBJ2-7, with 7 positions matching TRBD1. Germline lookup yields CDR1 MNHEY and CDR2 SVGAGI. Trimming took 7 bases from V and 0 from J; bases not matched to a gene: 9. The CDR3 consists of 15 residues. The CDR3 is CASINSRGNSYEQYF. As DNA, the CDR3 is TGTGCCAGCATCAACTCCAGGGGGAACTCCTACGAGCAGTACTTC.

This chain uses TRBV2 with TRBJ1-5; possibly TRBD1 for D (5 bases). Germline CDR1 reads SNHLY; CDR2 reads FYNNEI. V was shortened by 6 bases and J by 6 bases, with 15 bases between the two germline ends. The CDR3 has 14 amino acids. CDR3 in DNA: TGTGCCAGCAGCGAGCAGGCGGACATTCAGCCCCAGCATTTT. This sequence encodes CASSEQADIQPQHF.

Concerning this clone: One junction end disagrees with the germline gene, perhaps due to a read error. The chain links TRBV10-2 to TRBJ2-7, with a tentative D call TRBD2 (7 bases). The CDR3 contains 13 residues. Germline-derived CDR1 and CDR2 are WSHSY and SAAADI. The CDR3 nucleotides read TGCGCCAACTCTATCGAGGGGGACTACGGGCAGTACTTC. Its translation: CANSIEGDYGQYF.

The chain links TRBV7-9 to TRBJ2-7, with 7 bases that match TRBD1. The CDR3 length is 15 residues. The V gene's germline CDR1 is SEHNR and CDR2 FQNEAQ (reference sequence). V shed 5 bases, J shed 3 bases, and the junction held 10 bases outside the gene matches. The CDR3 is CASSGHRDSYYEQYV. As DNA, the CDR3 is TGTGCCAGCAGCGGCCACCGGGACAGCTACTACGAGCAGTACGTC.

This rearrangement joins TRBV18 to TRBJ1-1; weak D call: TRBD1 (5 bases). The CDR3 is made up of 14 amino acids. Looked up from germline, CDR1 is KGHSH and CDR2 is LQKENI. V gave up 6 bases and J gave up 4 bases, with 15 bases separating them. This CDR3 reads CASSASRGPTEAFF. The CDR3 nucleotides are TGTGCCAGCTCGGCATCTCGGGGACCCACTGAAGCTTTCTTT.

Concerning this clone: A read error may produce the germline difference seen at one junction end. The V call is TRBV4-1, the J call TRBJ2-2; 7 nucleotides match TRBD2. Germline V gene lookup returns CDR1 MGHRA and CDR2 YSYEKL. The CDR3 runs to 15 residues. The CDR3: CASSPSGGNAGELFF. The CDR3 DNA is TGCGCCAGCAGTCCATCCGGGGGGAACGCCGGGGAGCTGTTTTTT.

V is TRBV5-1 and J is TRBJ1-2; 7 positions match TRBD1. Trimming at V came to 4 bases and at J to 8 bases, leaving 11 bases not matched to a gene. The CDR3 runs to 14 residues. In germline, CDR1 is SGHRS, CDR2 YFSETQ. CDR3 protein: CASSKDRYLQGYTF. The CDR3 bases are TGCGCCAGCAGCAAGGACAGGTACTTGCAGGGCTACACCTTC. The variable domain in full, with the rest retrieved from reference TRBV5-1 and TRBJ1-2, is KAGVTQTPRYLIKTRGQQVTLSCSPISGHRSVSWYQQTPGQGLQFLFEYFSETQRNKGNFPGRFSGRQFSNSRSEMNVSTLELGDSALYLCASSKDRYLQGYTFGSGTRLTVV.

The V gene is TRBV9, the J gene TRBJ2-1; TRBD1 might be the D (5 bases). Trimming took 4 bases from V and 0 from J, leaving 17 bases between them. Germline V gene sequence: CDR1 SGDLS, CDR2 YYNGEE. This CDR3 contains 17 residues. The DNA of the CDR3 is TGTGCCAGCAGCCCCCTGGTTAGGGGTGCCTCCTACAATGAGCAGTTCTTC. Residues: CASSPLVRGASYNEQFF.

Only one count was recorded for this clone. This CDR3 is CATKRQGGFEQFF. In DNA form, the CDR3 reads TGTGCCACCAAACGACAGGGGGGGTTCGAGCAGTTCTTC. This chain connects TRBV2 to TRBJ2-1, with 9 nucleotides matching TRBD1. The junction had 11 bases not matched to a gene; V was cut back by 10 bases and J by 10 bases. The CDR3 length is 13 residues. Germline V gene data show CDR1 as SNHLY and CDR2 as FYNNEI.

The chain has TRBV2 and TRBJ2-1; TRBD2 matches at 9 bases. The CDR3 totals 15 residues. The germline V gene has CDR1 SNHLY and CDR2 FYNNEI. V shed 6 bases and J 8 bases; nucleotides not matched to a gene: 11. The CDR3, as DNA: TGTGCCAGCAGCAAAAACGCGGGGGGGATCGATGAGCAGTTCTTC. As protein: CASSKNAGGIDEQFF.

V usage is TRBV10-2 and J usage is TRBJ2-6, with D tentatively TRBD2 (5 bases). Germline CDR1 WSHSY, CDR2 SAAADI. This CDR3 region has 15 residues. The V end lost 5 bases, the J end lost 0 bases, and 8 bases lay between the germline ends. The CDR3 coding sequence is TGCGCCAGCAGTATGGGGAGCTCTGGGGCCAACGTCCTGACTTTC. This codes for CASSMGSSGANVLTF.

This chain connects TRBV5-4 to TRBJ2-5, with TRBD2 matching 15 bases. V dropped 3 bases and J dropped 6; count of bases not matched to a gene: 6. This CDR3 is 16 amino acids long. Germline V gene lookup returns CDR1 SGHNT and CDR2 YYREEE (reference sequence). CDR3 in DNA: TGTGCCAGCAGCTCCGGACTAGCGGGGGGGGAAAAGACCCAGTACTTC. The encoded protein is CASSSGLAGGEKTQYF.

The chain uses TRBV6-5 and TRBJ1-2; the D is unclear. This CDR3 has 13 amino acids. Between the trimmed V and J ends, which lost 2 bases and 0 bases, there was a span of 4 bases. Germline CDR1 MNHEY, CDR2 SVGAGI. CDR3 DNA: TGTGCCAGCAGTTACGGGGCTAACTATGGCTACACCTTC. The encoded protein is CASSYGANYGYTF.

V usage is TRBV7-9 and J usage is TRBJ2-7; TRBD1 might be the D (5 bases). The CDR3 is 13 amino acids. Germline CDR1 is SEHNR and CDR2 is FQNEAQ (reference sequence). V was pared by 4 bases and J by 5 bases, with 12 bases between. CDR3 sequence reads: CASSYGHSDEQYV. CDR3 bases: TGTGCCAGCAGCTACGGACACTCGGACGAGCAGTACGTC.

V usage is TRBV19 and J usage is TRBJ1-1, with 11 positions matching TRBD1. The CDR3 is made up of 16 amino acids. V shed 5 bases and J 2 bases; nucleotides not matched to a gene: 7. Germline V gene lookup returns CDR1 LNHDA and CDR2 SQIVND (reference sequence). The CDR3 region has the DNA TGTGCCAGTAGTCGGACAGGGGGCAGGGGTAACACTGAAGCTTTCTTT. Protein: CASSRTGGRGNTEAFF. Full variable domain (remainder filled in from reference TRBV19 and TRBJ1-1): DGGITQSPKYLFRKEGQNVTLSCEQNLNHDAMYWYRQDPGQGLRLIYYSQIVNDFQKGDIAEGYSVSREKKESFPLTVTSAQKNPTAFYLCASSRTGGRGNTEAFFGQGTRLTVV.